Presented here are 10 T cell receptor beta chains from one specimen sequenced in a study of T cell changes during pregnancy in multiple sclerosis. Some clones are missing from TCRdb's copy, which holds only in-frame ones; the method was immunoSEQ multiplex PCR. The sample has fewer than 110,000 clones, about 91% seen once. The sample consisted of peripheral blood, taken in the second trimester of pregnancy. These receptors were obtained from a female donor with multiple sclerosis, enrolled in a pregnancy study.

V usage is TRBV6-5 and J usage is TRBJ2-3, with TRBD2 matching over 12 bases. This CDR3 is 15 amino acids long. The germline CDR1 and CDR2 sequences are MNHEY and SVGAGI. Trimming cost V 6 bases and J 2 bases; bases outside gene matches: 3. The CDR3 here is CASRLAGGPTDTQYF. CDR3 bases: TGTGCCAGCAGGCTAGCGGGAGGGCCCACAGATACGCAGTATTTT.

This clone was observed once. The V and J genes are TRBV29-1 and TRBJ2-5; the match to TRBD2 covers 11 bases. The CDR3 spans 16 residues. Trimming removed 4 bases from V and 5 bases from J; junction bases left unmatched: 12. Germline V gene lookup returns CDR1 SQVTM and CDR2 ANQGSEA. CDR3 DNA sequence: TGCAGCGTTGGGGTCCCACTAGCGGGAGTTCTTGAGACCCAGTACTTC. This codes for CSVGVPLAGVLETQYF.

This chain connects TRBV19 to TRBJ1-2, with 10 positions matching TRBD1. J was trimmed by 7 bases and V by 10 bases; bases with no gene match: 15. Germline CDR1 reads LNHDA; CDR2 reads SQIVND (reference sequence). This CDR3 has 15 amino acids. The CDR3 loop is CATGTGAQYGGGYTF. CDR3 DNA: TGTGCCACCGGGACAGGGGCACAATACGGGGGTGGCTACACCTTC. The full variable domain, completed using reference TRBV19 and TRBJ1-2, is DGGITQSPKYLFRKEGQNVTLSCEQNLNHDAMYWYRQDPGQGLRLIYYSQIVNDFQKGDIAEGYSVSREKKESFPLTVTSAQKNPTAFYLCATGTGAQYGGGYTFGSGTRLTVV.

V and J are TRBV7-2 and TRBJ1-4; D not resolved. The V end was cut by 2 bases, the J end by 4 bases, with 11 bases between. The CDR3 runs 15 residues. Per the germline V gene, CDR1 is SGHTA and CDR2 is FQGNSA. The CDR3 here is CASSLQSGFNEKLFF. The CDR3 nucleotides are TGTGCCAGCAGCTTACAATCGGGTTTTAATGAAAAACTGTTTTTT.

This clone was seen once. The chain links TRBV18 to TRBJ1-2, with 10 bases aligning to TRBD1. The CDR3 covers 16 residues. Germline V gene data show CDR1 as KGHSH and CDR2 as LQKENI. With V trimmed by 3 bases and J by 4 bases, 8 bases remained unmatched. This CDR3 is CASSPGTGDYSYGYTF. CDR3 in DNA: TGTGCCAGCTCACCCGGGACAGGGGACTACTCCTATGGCTACACCTTC.

This clone was observed a single time. The chain combines TRBV6-1 with TRBJ1-2; D is unclear. The germline CDR1 and CDR2 sequences are MNHNS and SASEGT. Trimming pared 2 bases from V and 1 base from J, leaving 2 bases between. CDR3 length: 12 amino acids. CDR3 DNA: TGTGCCAGCAGTGAACGTAACTATGGCTACACCTTC. Its translation: CASSERNYGYTF.

This chain uses TRBV6-6 with TRBJ2-3, with TRBD2 matching 10 bases. V lost 1 base and J lost 10; bases outside the gene matches: 11. The CDR3 is made up of 16 amino acids. Looked up from germline, CDR1 is MNHNY and CDR2 is SVGAGI (reference sequence). The CDR3 sequence is CASSYLAGGVSGAQYF. CDR3 nucleotides: TGTGCCAGCAGTTACTTAGCGGGGGGCGTCTCAGGGGCGCAGTATTTT.

The chain carries TRBV7-2 and TRBJ2-1; the match to TRBD2 covers 9 bases. The CDR3 runs 13 residues. Germline V gene sequence: CDR1 SGHTA, CDR2 FQGNSA. Losses at the gene ends were 4 bases for V and 9 bases for J; bases not matched to a gene: 4. The CDR3 coding sequence is TGTGCCAGCAGCTCTAGCGGGAAGGTTGAGCAGTTCTTC. This translates into CASSSSGKVEQFF.

This rearrangement joins TRBV18 to TRBJ2-7; 9 bases agree with TRBD1. The CDR3 length is 14 residues. Germline CDR1 is KGHSH and CDR2 is LQKENI. Unmatched junction bases numbered 2, after V lost 2 bases and J lost 3 bases. The CDR3 protein is CASSPWDRDYEQYF. Here the CDR3 DNA reads TGTGCCAGCTCACCATGGGACAGGGACTACGAGCAGTACTTC.

This clone was found once. The chain has TRBV27 and TRBJ2-1; 10 nucleotides agree with TRBD2. With 5 bases clipped from V and 9 bases from J, the junction kept 7 bases outside the gene matches. The CDR3 length is 14 residues. Germline V gene lookup returns CDR1 MNHEY and CDR2 SMNVEV (reference sequence). The CDR3 spells CASSPSGSTFEQFF. CDR3 in DNA: TGTGCCAGCAGTCCTAGCGGGAGTACGTTTGAGCAGTTCTTC.